These 31 T cell receptor beta chains were sequenced from one sample in a study of OX40 agonist ivuxolimab in advanced cancers. Assay used: immunoSEQ multiplex PCR; TCRdb lists only in-frame clones, some missing. This table holds under 55,000 clones, approximately 92% found once. Here the sequenced sample was CD4+ or CD8+ T cells sorted from blood, taken in a trial of the OX40 agonist ivuxolimab. Source of these receptors: an adult with an advanced solid tumor such as melanoma, head and neck, liver or kidney cancer.

The chain uses TRBV7-9 and TRBJ2-1; D is unclear. CDR1 is SEHNR, CDR2 FQNEAQ, per germline (reference sequence). Trimming left V 5 bases short and J 9 bases short, with 14 bases between. The CDR3 loop spans 13 amino acids. CDR3 nucleotide sequence: TGTGCCAGCAGCCCCACGTCGCTGCCTGAGCAGTTCTTC. Its translation is CASSPTSLPEQFF.

The J gene is TRBJ2-7, the V gene TRBV5-6, with a weak D call TRBD2 (5 bases). The V and J ends lost 6 bases and 1 base respectively, with 14 bases between them. There are 14 residues in the CDR3. The germline V gene has CDR1 SGHDT and CDR2 YYEEEE. CDR3 in amino acids: CASTLDGDSYEQYF. The DNA of the CDR3 is TGTGCCAGCACCCTCGACGGGGATTCCTACGAGCAGTACTTC.

V and J are TRBV4-3 and TRBJ1-5, with TRBD1 matching over 7 bases. This CDR3 comprises 16 residues. Germline CDR1 is LGHNA and CDR2 is YSLEER. V gave up 1 base and J gave up 2 bases; unmatched junction bases: 5. CDR3 bases: TGCGCCAGCAGCCAAGGGCTAGGGGGCGGCAATCAGCCCCAGCATTTT. It is translated as CASSQGLGGGNQPQHF.

As DNA, the CDR3 is TGTGCCAGCAGCTTAGCGTATGGCAGGTCGGGCGAGCAGTACTTC. This codes for CASSLAYGRSGEQYF. The genes are TRBV7-9 and TRBJ2-5, with no clear D. Gene TRBJ2-7 matches the end of the DNA better, so the J call may be wrong. CDR3 length: 15 residues. Germline V gene lookup returns CDR1 SEHNR and CDR2 FQNEAQ (reference sequence).

The rearrangement links TRBV9 to TRBJ2-7; TRBD2 matches at 7 bases. This CDR3 has 15 amino acids. The V gene end was trimmed by 4 bases and the J gene end by 1 base; junction bases not matched to a gene: 8. Germline CDR1 is SGDLS and CDR2 is YYNGEE. Written as DNA, the CDR3 is TGTGCCAGCAGCACAGAGGGCGGGAGTTCCTACGAGCAGTACTTC. Its translation is CASSTEGGSSYEQYF.

The chain couples TRBV27 to TRBJ1-1; 7 nucleotides agree with TRBD1. The germline V gene has CDR1 MNHEY and CDR2 SMNVEV (reference sequence). The CDR3 has 16 amino acids. Trimming took 2 bases from V and 6 from J; bases not matched to a gene: 12. CDR3 residues: CASSLGSRQGHPEAFF. The CDR3 bases are TGTGCCAGCAGTTTAGGTTCGAGACAGGGCCATCCTGAAGCTTTCTTT.

J is TRBJ2-7 and V is TRBV7-6, with D perhaps TRBD2 (6 bases). V shed 5 bases and J shed 4 bases, with 18 bases lying between them. CDR1 is SGHVS, CDR2 FNYEAQ, per germline. The CDR3 length is 15 residues. CDR3 sequence (DNA): TGTGCCAGCAGCCCATATGCTGGGGGGAGTTACGAGCAGTACTTC. Amino acids: CASSPYAGGSYEQYF.

This chain links TRBV7-9 with TRBJ2-7; D is uncertain. V shed 8 bases and J shed 4 bases, with 6 bases lying between them. Per germline, CDR1 SEHNR and CDR2 FQNEAQ (reference sequence). CDR3 size: 10 residues. Here the CDR3 DNA reads TGTGCCAGCGTACCATACGAGCAGTACTTC. Protein sequence: CASVPYEQYF.

The chain has TRBV19 and TRBJ1-1; D ambiguous. Germline values: CDR1 LNHDA, CDR2 SQIVND (reference sequence). This CDR3 region has 14 residues. Between the trimmed V and J ends, which lost 3 bases and 0 bases, there was a span of 8 bases. The CDR3 DNA reads as TGTGCCAGTAGTATTTTTAACATGAACACTGAAGCTTTCTTT. It specifies CASSIFNMNTEAFF.

The chain couples TRBV9 to TRBJ2-1, with 10 bases fitting TRBD2. V lost 2 bases to trimming and J lost 10 bases; unmatched junction nucleotides: 9. The CDR3 runs 15 residues. Per the germline V gene, CDR1 is SGDLS and CDR2 is YYNGEE. CDR3 in DNA: TGTGCCAGCAGCGTGGGGACTAGCGCCCTCGAGGAGCAGTTCTTC. Encoded protein: CASSVGTSALEEQFF.

V usage is TRBV4-3 and J usage is TRBJ1-2; D is uncertain. The CDR3 length is 14 residues. Germline values: CDR1 LGHNA, CDR2 YSLEER. V dropped 4 bases and J dropped 2 bases, with 11 bases sitting between them. CDR3 sequence (DNA): TGCGCCAGCAGCCTGCAGAGGGCAAACTATGGCTACACCTTC. Translation: CASSLQRANYGYTF.

The genes are TRBV5-5 and TRBJ2-7; TRBD2 aligns across 8 bases. The length of the CDR3 is 14 residues. Germline trimming cut 4 bases from V and 5 bases from J; bases unmatched to any gene: 8. CDR1 and CDR2 from the germline V gene are SGHKS and YYEKEE (reference sequence). CDR3 DNA sequence: TGTGCCAGCAGCGGGGCGGGAGGAATGGACGAGCAGTACTTC. Its translation: CASSGAGGMDEQYF.

This sequence joins TRBV6-6 and TRBJ2-1; the match to TRBD1 covers 8 bases. V dropped 6 bases and J dropped 4; count of bases not matched to a gene: 11. Germline values: CDR1 MNHNY, CDR2 SVGAGI (reference sequence). The CDR3 runs to 16 residues. CDR3 DNA sequence: TGTGCCAGCAGCTCCGGGACAGGAGAATGGTACAATGAGCAGTTCTTC. This codes for CASSSGTGEWYNEQFF.

This chain joins TRBV4-3 and TRBJ1-2; possibly TRBD1 for D (6 bases). Between the trimmed V and J ends, which lost 0 bases and 4 bases, there was a span of 15 bases. The CDR3 runs to 16 residues. Per the germline V gene, CDR1 is LGHNA and CDR2 is YSLEER. The CDR3, as DNA: TGCGCCAGCAGCCAAGATTGGGGGCAGGTCATCTATGGCTACACCTTC. Amino acid sequence: CASSQDWGQVIYGYTF.

V and J are TRBV19 and TRBJ2-1; 7 nucleotides agree with TRBD2. The CDR3 extends over 14 amino acids. The V and J ends lost 9 bases and 1 base, in that order; junction bases with no gene match: 6. Germline loops: CDR1 LNHDA, CDR2 SQIVND (reference sequence). CDR3 protein: CASGGTPSYNEQFF. In nucleotides, the CDR3 is TGTGCCAGCGGGGGGACGCCTTCCTACAATGAGCAGTTCTTC.

The chain is built from TRBV6-6 and TRBJ1-2; no definite D call. The CDR3 has 14 amino acids. V lost 0 bases to trimming and J lost 0 bases, with 5 bases between them. In germline, CDR1 is MNHNY, CDR2 SVGAGI (reference sequence). The CDR3 nucleotides read TGTGCCAGCAGTTACTCGCCCGCTAACTATGGCTACACCTTC. Amino acid sequence: CASSYSPANYGYTF.

Here the CDR3 DNA reads TGCGCCAGCAGCCAAGAAGTAGAAGGACAGGGGGCTTACGAGCAGTACTTC. As protein: CASSQEVEGQGAYEQYF. The J gene is TRBJ2-7, the V gene TRBV4-1; 11 positions agree with TRBD1. CDR1 is MGHRA, CDR2 YSYEKL, per germline. This CDR3 has 17 residues. V gave up 0 bases and J gave up 4 bases; unmatched junction bases: 8.

There are a few counts of this clone. The V and J genes are TRBV30 and TRBJ2-3, with TRBD2 matching 13 bases. With 3 bases clipped from V and 4 bases from J, the junction kept 19 bases outside the gene matches. Looked up from germline, CDR1 is GTSNPN and CDR2 is SVGIG (reference sequence). This CDR3 contains 20 residues. CDR3 nucleotide sequence: TGTGCCTGGAGGGGAACAGGACTAGCGGGAGTAGGAAGGATGGCAGATACGCAGTATTTT. This translates into CAWRGTGLAGVGRMADTQYF.

In this sample, this clone turned up once. This sequence joins TRBV27 and TRBJ2-1; the match to TRBD2 covers 9 bases. The CDR3 spans 15 residues. Germline values: CDR1 MNHEY, CDR2 SMNVEV (reference sequence). V shed 1 base and J 5 bases; nucleotides not matched to a gene: 3. In DNA form, the CDR3 reads TGTGCCAGCAGTTTATTTAGCGGGAGTAACAATGAGCAGTTCTTC. Protein sequence: CASSLFSGSNNEQFF.

The chain is built from TRBV18 and TRBJ1-5; D is possibly TRBD1 (6 bases). This CDR3 is built from 16 residues. V shed 0 bases and J shed 2 bases, with 11 bases lying between them. Germline V CDR1 and CDR2: KGHSH, LQKENI. For the CDR3, the DNA is TGTGCCAGCTCACCACCAGGGGGGCGCGGCAATCAGCCCCAGCATTTT. Its translation: CASSPPGGRGNQPQHF.

Notes on this clone: The same CDR3 also results from other DNA sequences found in this sample. The J gene is TRBJ1-5, the V gene TRBV4-3, with 8 nucleotides matching TRBD1. This CDR3 has 15 residues. Germline V gene sequence: CDR1 LGHNA, CDR2 YSLEER. V shed 0 bases and J 6 bases; nucleotides not matched to a gene: 4. CDR3 coding DNA: TGCGCCAGCAGCCAAGACAGGGGGCTAAGTCAGCCCCAGCATTTT. This sequence encodes CASSQDRGLSQPQHF.

The chain combines TRBV7-3 with TRBJ2-5; the D gene is possibly TRBD1 (5 bases). The germline V gene encodes CDR1 SGHTA and CDR2 FQGTGA. The V end lost 3 bases, the J end lost 1 base, and 12 bases lay between the germline ends. CDR3 size: 15 residues. CDR3 sequence reads: CASSFRLGPQETQYF. CDR3 in DNA: TGTGCCAGCAGCTTTAGGTTGGGGCCCCAAGAGACCCAGTACTTC.

On this clone itself: The sample holds other DNA sequences that translate to the same CDR3. V gene TRBV28 combines with J gene TRBJ1-5; 7 bases are a match to TRBD1. The ends lost 3 bases at V and 0 bases at J; junction bases unmatched: 2. There are 15 residues in the CDR3. In germline, CDR1 is MDHEN, CDR2 SYDVKM. CDR3 sequence: CASSLTGYSNQPQHF. The DNA of the CDR3 is TGTGCCAGCAGTTTGACAGGGTATAGCAATCAGCCCCAGCATTTT.

This clone was observed a few times. The rearrangement joins TRBV19 to TRBJ2-7; TRBD2 aligns across 10 bases. In germline, CDR1 is LNHDA, CDR2 SQIVND (reference sequence). The V segment lost 6 bases and the J segment 4 bases; nucleotides outside the gene matches: 6. The CDR3 covers 14 residues. CDR3 sequence (DNA): TGTGCCAGTAGCCCTAGCGGGAGTAAATACGAGCAGTACTTC. It translates to CASSPSGSKYEQYF.

Regarding this clone: One junction end disagrees with the germline gene, perhaps due to a read error. The chain is built from TRBV14 and TRBJ2-1, with D uncertain. CDR1 and CDR2 (germline): SGHDN, FVKESK. The CDR3 covers 13 residues. CDR3 sequence: CASSQALYDEQFF. CDR3 nucleotide sequence: TGTGCCAGCAGCCAAGCACTCTACGATGAGCAGTTCTTC.

This clone is medium-sized by share. The rearrangement uses TRBV2 and TRBJ1-3; 7 nucleotides match TRBD1. Trimming cost V 6 bases and J 0 bases; bases outside gene matches: 8. This CDR3 comprises 16 residues. Germline CDR1 reads SNHLY; CDR2 reads FYNNEI. CDR3 sequence (DNA): TGTGCCAGCAGAAGTGGACAGGCAACCTCTGGAAACACCATATATTTT. Encoded protein: CASRSGQATSGNTIYF.

The chain recombines TRBV7-8 with TRBJ2-3; D unresolved. In germline, CDR1 is SGHVS, CDR2 FQNEAQ. CDR3 size: 14 residues. V was cut by 2 bases and J by 4 bases, with 10 bases left in between. CDR3 DNA sequence: TGTGCCAGCAGCTTATTTGGGGTCGCAGATACGCAGTATTTT. This encodes CASSLFGVADTQYF.

A note on this clone: The junction does not match germline at one end; this may be a read error. The chain carries TRBV27 and TRBJ2-7; a weak D match, TRBD2 (5 bases). Looked up from germline, CDR1 is MNHEY and CDR2 is SMNVEV (reference sequence). CDR3 length equals 13 residues. CDR3 region: CTSSFGGTYEQYF. CDR3 in DNA: TGTACCAGCAGTTTTGGAGGTACCTACGAGCAGTACTTC.

The chain joins TRBV18 to TRBJ2-7; D not certain. The V gene lost 1 base and the J gene lost 4 bases, with 11 bases spanning the gap. Germline V lookup: CDR1 KGHSH, CDR2 LQKENI. The CDR3 contains 14 residues. The CDR3 DNA is TGTGCCAGCTCACCACTAGAATGGGGTTACGAGCAGTACTTC. Protein sequence: CASSPLEWGYEQYF.

The chain uses TRBV27 and TRBJ1-2, with D perhaps matching TRBD1 (5 bases). Trimming shortened V by 5 bases and J by 3 bases, and 19 bases separated the two germline ends. The CDR3 contains 16 residues. CDR1 and CDR2 (germline): MNHEY, SMNVEV (reference sequence). This CDR3 reads CASSLQVPAGDYGYTF. In DNA form, the CDR3 reads TGTGCCAGCAGTCTACAGGTCCCCGCTGGGGACTATGGCTACACCTTC.

The chain combines TRBV9 with TRBJ1-5, with D uncertain. The CDR3 length is 13 residues. The germline V and J ends were trimmed by 2 bases and 2 bases, with 5 bases remaining between them. CDR1 and CDR2 (germline): SGDLS, YYNGEE. CDR3 region: CASSVRGNQPQHF. In DNA form, the CDR3 reads TGTGCCAGCAGCGTTCGAGGCAATCAGCCCCAGCATTTT.